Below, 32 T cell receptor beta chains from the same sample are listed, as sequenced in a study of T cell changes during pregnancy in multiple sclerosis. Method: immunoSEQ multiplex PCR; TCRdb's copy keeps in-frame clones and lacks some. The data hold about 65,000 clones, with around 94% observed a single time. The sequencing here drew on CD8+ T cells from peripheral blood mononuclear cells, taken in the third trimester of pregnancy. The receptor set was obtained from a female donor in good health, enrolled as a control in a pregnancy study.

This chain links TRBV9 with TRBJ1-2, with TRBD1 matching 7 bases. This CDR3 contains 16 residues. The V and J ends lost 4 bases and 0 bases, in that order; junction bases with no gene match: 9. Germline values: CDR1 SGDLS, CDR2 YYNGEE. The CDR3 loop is CASSSGTAPTNYGYTF. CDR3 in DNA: TGTGCCAGCAGCTCCGGGACAGCCCCTACTAACTATGGCTACACCTTC.

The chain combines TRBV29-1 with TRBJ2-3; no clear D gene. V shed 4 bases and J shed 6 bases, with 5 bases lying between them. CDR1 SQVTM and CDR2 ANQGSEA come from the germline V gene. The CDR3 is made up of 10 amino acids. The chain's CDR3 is CSVVSDTQYF. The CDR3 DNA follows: TGCAGCGTTGTGTCGGATACGCAGTATTTT.

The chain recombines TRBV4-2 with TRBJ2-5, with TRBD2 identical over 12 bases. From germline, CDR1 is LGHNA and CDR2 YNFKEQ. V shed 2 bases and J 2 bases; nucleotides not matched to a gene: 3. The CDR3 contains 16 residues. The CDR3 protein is CASSQTSGGPQETQYF. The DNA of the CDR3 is TGTGCCAGCAGCCAAACTAGCGGGGGGCCGCAAGAGACCCAGTACTTC.

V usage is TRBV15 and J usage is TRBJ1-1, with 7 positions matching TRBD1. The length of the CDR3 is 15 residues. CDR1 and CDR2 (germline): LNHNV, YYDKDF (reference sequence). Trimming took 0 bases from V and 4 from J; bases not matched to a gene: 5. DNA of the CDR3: TGTGCCACCAGCAGAGAAAGAGGGGGCGCCACTGAAGCTTTCTTT. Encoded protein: CATSRERGGATEAFF.

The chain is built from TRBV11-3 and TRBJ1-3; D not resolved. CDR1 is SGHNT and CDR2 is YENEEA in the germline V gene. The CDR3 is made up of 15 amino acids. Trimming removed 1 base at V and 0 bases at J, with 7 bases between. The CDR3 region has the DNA TGTGCCAGCAGCTTAGGCGGGGTCTCTGGAAACACCATATATTTT. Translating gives CASSLGGVSGNTIYF.

The DNA for the CDR3 is TGTGCCTGGAGTGGTTCGGACAGGGGGCAAGAGACCCAGTACTTC. It is translated as CAWSGSDRGQETQYF. The chain couples TRBV30 to TRBJ2-5; 10 nucleotides line up with TRBD1. The CDR3 extends over 15 amino acids. Trimming took 1 base from V and 2 from J; bases not matched to a gene: 4. The germline CDR1 and CDR2 sequences are GTSNPN and SVGIG (reference sequence).

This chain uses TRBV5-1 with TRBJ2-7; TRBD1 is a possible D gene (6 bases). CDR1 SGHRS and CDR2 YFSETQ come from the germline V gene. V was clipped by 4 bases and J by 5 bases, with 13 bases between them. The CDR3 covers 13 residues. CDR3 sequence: CASSVDRSHEQYF. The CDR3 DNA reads TGCGCCAGCAGCGTCGACAGGTCCCACGAGCAGTACTTC.

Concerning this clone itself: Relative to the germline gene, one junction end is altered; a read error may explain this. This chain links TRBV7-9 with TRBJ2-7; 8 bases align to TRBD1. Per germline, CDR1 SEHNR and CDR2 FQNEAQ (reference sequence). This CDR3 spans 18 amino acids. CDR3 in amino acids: CASSATLDRGIPSNEQYF. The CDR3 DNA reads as TGTGCCAGCAGCGCCACCCTAGACAGGGGTATCCCCTCCAACGAGCAGTACTTC.

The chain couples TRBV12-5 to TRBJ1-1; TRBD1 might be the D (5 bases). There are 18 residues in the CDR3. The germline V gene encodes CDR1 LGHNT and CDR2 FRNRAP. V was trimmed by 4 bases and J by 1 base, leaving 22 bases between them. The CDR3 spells CASGSSPIAGLPNTEAFF. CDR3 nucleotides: TGTGCTAGTGGTTCGTCCCCGATCGCGGGACTGCCGAACACTGAAGCTTTCTTT.

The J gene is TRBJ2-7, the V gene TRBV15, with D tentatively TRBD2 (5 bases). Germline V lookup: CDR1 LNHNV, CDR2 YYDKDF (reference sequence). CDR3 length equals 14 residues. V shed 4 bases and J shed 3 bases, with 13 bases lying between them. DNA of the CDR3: TGTGCCACCAGCACCGGGAATGACCTCTACGAGCAGTACTTC. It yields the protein CATSTGNDLYEQYF.

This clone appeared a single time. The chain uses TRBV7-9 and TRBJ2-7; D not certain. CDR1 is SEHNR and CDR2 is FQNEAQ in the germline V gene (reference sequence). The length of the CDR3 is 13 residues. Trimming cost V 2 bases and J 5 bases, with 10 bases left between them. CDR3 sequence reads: CASSLSLENEQYF. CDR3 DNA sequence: TGTGCCAGCAGCTTATCTTTAGAGAACGAGCAGTACTTC.

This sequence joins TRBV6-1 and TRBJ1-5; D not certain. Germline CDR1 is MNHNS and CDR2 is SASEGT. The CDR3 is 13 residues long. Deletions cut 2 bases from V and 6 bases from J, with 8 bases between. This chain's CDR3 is CASSEPLGQPQHF. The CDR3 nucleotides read TGTGCCAGCAGTGAACCCCTCGGTCAGCCCCAGCATTTT.

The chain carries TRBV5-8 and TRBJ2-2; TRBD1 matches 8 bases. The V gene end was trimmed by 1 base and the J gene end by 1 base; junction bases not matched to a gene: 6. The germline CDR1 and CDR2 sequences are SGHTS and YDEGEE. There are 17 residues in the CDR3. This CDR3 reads CASSLRTGYWNTGELFF. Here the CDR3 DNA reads TGTGCCAGCAGCTTGAGGACAGGGTACTGGAACACCGGGGAGCTGTTTTTT.

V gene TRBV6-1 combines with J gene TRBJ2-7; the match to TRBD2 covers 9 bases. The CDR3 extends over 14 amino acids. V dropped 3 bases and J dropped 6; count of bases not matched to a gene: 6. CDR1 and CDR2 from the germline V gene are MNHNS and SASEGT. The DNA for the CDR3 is TGTGCCAGCAGTGAGTCGGGCGGGGGGGTCGAGCAGTACTTC. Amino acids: CASSESGGGVEQYF.

The CDR3 region has the DNA TGTGCCAGCAGCTTAGCGGGCGGGGAACGAAACACCATATATTTT. Its translation is CASSLAGGERNTIYF. V is TRBV7-9 and J is TRBJ1-3; D remains unclear. Per germline, CDR1 SEHNR and CDR2 FQNEAQ (reference sequence). The length of the CDR3 is 15 residues. V gave up 0 bases and J gave up 5 bases, with 11 bases separating them.

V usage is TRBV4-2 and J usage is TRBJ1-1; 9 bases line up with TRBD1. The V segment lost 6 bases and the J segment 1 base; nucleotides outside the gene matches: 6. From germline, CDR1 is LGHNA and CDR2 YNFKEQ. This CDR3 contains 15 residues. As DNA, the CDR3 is TGTGCCAGCAGACAACGGACAGGGGAGAACACTGAAGCTTTCTTT. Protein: CASRQRTGENTEAFF.

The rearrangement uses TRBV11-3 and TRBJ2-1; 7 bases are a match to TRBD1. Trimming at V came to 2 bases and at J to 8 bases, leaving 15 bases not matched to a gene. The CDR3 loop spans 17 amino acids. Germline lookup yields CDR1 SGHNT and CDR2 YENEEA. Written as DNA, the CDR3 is TGTGCCAGCAGCTTACGCCGACAGGGCCTGGTAATCGATGAGCAGTTCTTC. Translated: CASSLRRQGLVIDEQFF.

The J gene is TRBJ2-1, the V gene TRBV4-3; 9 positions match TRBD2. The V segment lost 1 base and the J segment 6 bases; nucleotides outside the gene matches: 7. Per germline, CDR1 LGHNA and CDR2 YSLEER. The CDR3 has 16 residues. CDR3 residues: CASSQGPAGGPNEQFF. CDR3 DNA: TGCGCCAGCAGCCAAGGGCCGGCGGGGGGGCCCAATGAGCAGTTCTTC.

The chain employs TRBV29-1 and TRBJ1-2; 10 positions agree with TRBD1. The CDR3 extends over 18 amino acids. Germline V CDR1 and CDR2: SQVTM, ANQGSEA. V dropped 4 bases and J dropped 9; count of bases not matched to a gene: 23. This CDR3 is CSVVGGVDGRQGARSYTF. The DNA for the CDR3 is TGCAGCGTTGTCGGGGGGGTGGATGGAAGACAGGGGGCTAGGAGCTACACCTTC.

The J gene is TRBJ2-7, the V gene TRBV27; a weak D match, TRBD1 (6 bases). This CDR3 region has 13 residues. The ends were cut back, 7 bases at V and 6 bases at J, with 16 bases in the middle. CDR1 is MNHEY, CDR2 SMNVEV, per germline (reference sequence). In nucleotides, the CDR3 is TGTGCCAGCATAGGGTCAGGGGCTCCCGAGCAGTACTTC. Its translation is CASIGSGAPEQYF.

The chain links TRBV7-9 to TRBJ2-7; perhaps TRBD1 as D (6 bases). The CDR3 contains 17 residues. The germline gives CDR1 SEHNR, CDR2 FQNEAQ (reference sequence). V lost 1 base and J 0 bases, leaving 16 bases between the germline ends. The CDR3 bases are TGTGCCAGCAGCTTAGGGACTCCCAGGGGTCTCTCCTACGAGCAGTACTTC. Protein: CASSLGTPRGLSYEQYF.

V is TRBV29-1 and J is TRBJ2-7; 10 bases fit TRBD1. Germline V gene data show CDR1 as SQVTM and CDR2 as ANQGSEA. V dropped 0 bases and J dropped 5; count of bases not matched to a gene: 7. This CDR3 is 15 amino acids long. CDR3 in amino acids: CSVEDWDRGIHEQYF. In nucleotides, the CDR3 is TGCAGCGTTGAAGATTGGGACAGGGGTATCCACGAGCAGTACTTC.

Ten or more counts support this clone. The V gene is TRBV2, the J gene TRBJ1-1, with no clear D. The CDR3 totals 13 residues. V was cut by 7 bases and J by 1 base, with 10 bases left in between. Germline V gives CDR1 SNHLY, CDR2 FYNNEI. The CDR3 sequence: CASIFSRNTEAFF. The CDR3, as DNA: TGTGCCAGCATTTTTTCCAGGAACACTGAAGCTTTCTTT.

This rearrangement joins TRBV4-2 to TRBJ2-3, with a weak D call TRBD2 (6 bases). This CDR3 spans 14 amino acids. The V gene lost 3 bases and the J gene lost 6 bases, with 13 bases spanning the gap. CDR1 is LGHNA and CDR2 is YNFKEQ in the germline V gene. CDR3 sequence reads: CASSHGRGLDTQYF. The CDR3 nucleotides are TGTGCCAGCAGCCATGGGCGGGGCCTCGATACGCAGTATTTT.

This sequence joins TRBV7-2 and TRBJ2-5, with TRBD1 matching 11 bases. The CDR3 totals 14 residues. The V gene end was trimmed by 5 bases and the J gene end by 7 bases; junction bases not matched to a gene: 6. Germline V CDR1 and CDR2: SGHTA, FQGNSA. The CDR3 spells CASSLGQGGVTQYF. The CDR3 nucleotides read TGTGCCAGCAGCCTGGGACAGGGGGGGGTGACCCAGTACTTC.

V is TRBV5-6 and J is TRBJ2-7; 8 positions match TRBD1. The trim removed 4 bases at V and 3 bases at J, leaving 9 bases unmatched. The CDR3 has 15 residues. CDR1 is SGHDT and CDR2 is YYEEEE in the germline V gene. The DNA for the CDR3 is TGTGCCAGCAGCGGGAGCGGACAGGGTGACTACGAGCAGTACTTC. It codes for CASSGSGQGDYEQYF.

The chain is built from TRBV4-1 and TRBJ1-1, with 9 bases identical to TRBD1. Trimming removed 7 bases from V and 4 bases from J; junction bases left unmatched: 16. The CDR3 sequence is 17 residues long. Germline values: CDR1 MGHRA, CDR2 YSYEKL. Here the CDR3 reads CASTEKILGQGSTEAFF. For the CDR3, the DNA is TGCGCCAGCACCGAAAAGATCCTCGGACAGGGGAGCACTGAAGCTTTCTTT.

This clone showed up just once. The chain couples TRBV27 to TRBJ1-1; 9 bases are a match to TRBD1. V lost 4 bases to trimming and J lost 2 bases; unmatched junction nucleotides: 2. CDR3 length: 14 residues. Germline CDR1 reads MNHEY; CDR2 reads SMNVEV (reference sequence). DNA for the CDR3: TGTGCCAGCAGTTCGGGACAGGGAAACACTGAAGCTTTCTTT. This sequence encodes CASSSGQGNTEAFF.

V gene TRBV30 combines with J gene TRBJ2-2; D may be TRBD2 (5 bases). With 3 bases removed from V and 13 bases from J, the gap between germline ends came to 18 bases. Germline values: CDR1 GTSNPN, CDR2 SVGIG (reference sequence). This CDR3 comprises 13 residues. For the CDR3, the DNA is TGTGCCTGGAGGTTTGGATCGGGGTTAGGGCTGTTTTTT. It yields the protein CAWRFGSGLGLFF. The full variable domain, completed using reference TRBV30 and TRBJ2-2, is SQTIHQWPATLVQPVGSPLSLECTVEGTSNPNLYWYRQAAGRGLQLLFYSVGIGQISSEVPQNLSASRPQDRQFILSSKKLLLSDSGFYLCAWRFGSGLGLFFGEGSRLTVL.

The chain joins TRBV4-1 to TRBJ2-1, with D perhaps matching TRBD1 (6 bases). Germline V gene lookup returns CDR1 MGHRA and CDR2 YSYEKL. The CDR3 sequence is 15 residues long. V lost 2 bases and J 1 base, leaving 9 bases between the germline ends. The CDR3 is CASSQKGTSYNEQFF. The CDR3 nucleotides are TGCGCCAGCAGCCAAAAAGGGACATCCTACAATGAGCAGTTCTTC.

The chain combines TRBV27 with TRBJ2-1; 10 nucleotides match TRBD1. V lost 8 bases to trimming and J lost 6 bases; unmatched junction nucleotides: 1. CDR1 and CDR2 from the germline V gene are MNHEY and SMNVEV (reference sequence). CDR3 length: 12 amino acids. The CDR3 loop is CASGQGGNEQFF. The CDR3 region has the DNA TGTGCCAGCGGACAGGGGGGCAATGAGCAGTTCTTC.

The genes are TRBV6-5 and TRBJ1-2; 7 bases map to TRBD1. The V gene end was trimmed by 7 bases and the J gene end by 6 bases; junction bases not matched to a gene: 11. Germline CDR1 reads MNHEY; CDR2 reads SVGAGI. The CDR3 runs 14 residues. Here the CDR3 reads CASTDHPDRDGYTF. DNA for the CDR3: TGTGCCAGCACCGACCACCCCGACAGGGATGGCTACACCTTC.